This T cell receptor beta chain was observed in a study of monozygotic twins with inflammatory bowel disease. TCRdb derives one entry per CDR3 protein from the 5' RACE reads, leaving out DNA. The sample table includes about 130,000 distinct CDR3 sequences. Source material: blood. The TCR sequence derives from a human donor with ulcerative colitis or Crohn's disease, or a healthy co-twin of an affected twin (not recorded which).

The CDR3 sequence: CASSFWGGKSSYNEQFF. The chain links TRBV5-1 to TRBJ2-1; TCRdb designates TRBD1, a call that cannot be tested without DNA. The CDR3 is 17 amino acids. In germline, CDR1 is SGHRS, CDR2 YFSETQ.